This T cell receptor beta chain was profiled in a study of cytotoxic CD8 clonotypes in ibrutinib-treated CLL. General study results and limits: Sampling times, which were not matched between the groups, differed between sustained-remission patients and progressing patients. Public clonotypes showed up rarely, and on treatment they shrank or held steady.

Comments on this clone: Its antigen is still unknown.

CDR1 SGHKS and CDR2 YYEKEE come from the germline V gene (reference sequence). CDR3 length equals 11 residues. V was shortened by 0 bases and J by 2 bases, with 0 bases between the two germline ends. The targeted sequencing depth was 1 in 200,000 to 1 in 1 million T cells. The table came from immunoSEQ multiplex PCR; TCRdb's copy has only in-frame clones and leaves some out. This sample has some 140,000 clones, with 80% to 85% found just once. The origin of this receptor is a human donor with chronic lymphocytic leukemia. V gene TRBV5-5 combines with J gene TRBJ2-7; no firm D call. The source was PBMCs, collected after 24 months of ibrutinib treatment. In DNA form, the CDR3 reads TGTGCCAGCAGCTTGGCCTACGAGCAGTACTTC. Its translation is CASSLAYEQYF.